The 25 T cell receptor beta chains presented below share a single source sample, sequenced in a study of long-term antiretroviral therapy in people with HIV. Investigators performed immunoSEQ version v3.0 at survey level. Some clones are missing from TCRdb's copy, which holds only in-frame ones; the method was immunoSEQ multiplex PCR. The repertoire holds about 28,000 clones, roughly 84% seen once, with about 6.7% in the top ten. The sample consisted of unsorted PBMCs, taken 0.4 years after starting antiretroviral therapy. The receptors were gathered from a man aged 18 to 30 with HIV.

To note about this clone: Other DNA sequences within the sample encode an identical CDR3. The V call is TRBV10-2, the J call TRBJ2-1, with no clear D. Germline V lookup: CDR1 WSHSY, CDR2 SAAADI. The CDR3 contains 12 residues. V lost 8 bases and J 0 bases, leaving 5 bases between the germline ends. The DNA for the CDR3 is TGCGCCAGCGGCCTCTCCTACAATGAGCAGTTCTTC. Its translation: CASGLSYNEQFF.

This CDR3 is CASSFKSADTQYF. CDR3 DNA sequence: TGTGCCAGCAGCTTCAAGAGCGCAGATACGCAGTATTTT. The V and J genes are TRBV13 and TRBJ2-3; D is unclear. V lost 3 bases, J lost 4 bases, and 8 bases lay in between. CDR3 size: 13 residues. The germline V gene encodes CDR1 PRHDT and CDR2 FYEKMQ (reference sequence).

This chain joins TRBV6-5 and TRBJ1-1; 10 bases align to TRBD1. There are 15 residues in the CDR3. Trimming took 4 bases from V and 6 from J; bases not matched to a gene: 8. CDR1 and CDR2 (germline): MNHEY, SVGAGI. For the CDR3, the DNA is TGTGCCAGCAGTTGGGGGACAGGGGTCCCCCCTGAAGCTTTCTTT. It encodes CASSWGTGVPPEAFF.

This rearrangement joins TRBV29-1 to TRBJ2-2; maybe TRBD1 (5 bases). Germline V lookup: CDR1 SQVTM, CDR2 ANQGSEA. V was cut by 4 bases and J by 6 bases, with 9 bases left in between. The CDR3 is 12 residues long. The CDR3 protein is CSVGGESGELFF. CDR3 DNA sequence: TGCAGCGTTGGGGGCGAATCCGGGGAGCTGTTTTTT.

This chain uses TRBV27 with TRBJ2-7; D tentatively fits TRBD1 or TRBD2 (8 bases each). Germline loops: CDR1 MNHEY, CDR2 SMNVEV (reference sequence). The CDR3 consists of 14 residues. The germline V and J ends were trimmed by 6 bases and 5 bases, with 17 bases remaining between them. The CDR3 spells CASSWTGTRDEQYF. DNA for the CDR3: TGTGCCAGCAGCTGGACAGGGACTAGAGACGAGCAGTACTTC.

The rearrangement uses TRBV19 and TRBJ2-1; D unclear. This CDR3 contains 14 residues. From germline, CDR1 is LNHDA and CDR2 SQIVND (reference sequence). The V and J ends lost 3 bases and 7 bases respectively, with 13 bases between them. The CDR3 coding sequence is TGTGCCAGTAGTATCAGACCCACAATGAATGAGCAGTTCTTC. Its protein is CASSIRPTMNEQFF.

The sample holds one count of this clone. The V call is TRBV5-1, the J call TRBJ2-1; D might be TRBD1 or TRBD2, each matching 7 bases. The CDR3 runs to 16 residues. Looked up from germline, CDR1 is SGHRS and CDR2 is YFSETQ. The V end lost 0 bases, the J end lost 3 bases, and 13 bases lay between the germline ends. This CDR3 reads CASSLARGGSYNEQFF. CDR3 coding DNA: TGCGCCAGCAGCTTGGCCAGGGGGGGCAGCTACAATGAGCAGTTCTTC.

This sequence joins TRBV28 and TRBJ1-5; 7 positions match TRBD1. The CDR3 covers 14 residues. J lost 7 bases, V lost 3 bases, and 6 bases had no gene match. The germline V gene has CDR1 MDHEN and CDR2 SYDVKM. The CDR3 protein is CASSFPPGGQPQHF. The CDR3 nucleotides are TGTGCCAGCAGTTTCCCCCCAGGGGGACAGCCCCAGCATTTT.

The V and J genes are TRBV20-1 and TRBJ2-5; TRBD1 agrees at 8 bases. Per germline, CDR1 DFQATT and CDR2 SNEGSKA (reference sequence). The CDR3 runs 11 residues. The CDR3 sequence: CGGQVQETQYF. The DNA for the CDR3 is TGCGGGGGACAGGTCCAAGAGACCCAGTACTTC.

The gene calls are TRBV10-3 and TRBJ2-1, with TRBD2 matching 11 bases. The CDR3 has 20 residues. Per the germline V gene, CDR1 is ENHRY and CDR2 is SYGVKD. V shed 2 bases and J 0 bases; nucleotides not matched to a gene: 12. In nucleotides, the CDR3 is TGTGCCATCAGTGAGCCCCCTGGGACTAGCGGTCGAAGCTCCTACAATGAGCAGTTCTTC. Its translation: CAISEPPGTSGRSSYNEQFF.

CDR3 in amino acids: CASSLNQGYTF. The CDR3 nucleotides read TGTGCCAGCAGTCTTAATCAGGGCTACACCTTC. The chain joins TRBV28 to TRBJ1-2; unclear D gene. Trimming removed 5 bases from V and 8 bases from J, with 9 bases in between. Germline V gene data show CDR1 as MDHEN and CDR2 as SYDVKM. The CDR3 is 11 residues long.

The chain uses TRBV5-1 and TRBJ2-7, with D perhaps matching TRBD1 (5 bases). Germline V gene sequence: CDR1 SGHRS, CDR2 YFSETQ. V shed 4 bases and J shed 3 bases, with 8 bases lying between them. CDR3 length: 12 residues. For the CDR3, the DNA is TGCGCCAGCAGCCTGGACAACTACGAGCAGTACTTC. Its protein is CASSLDNYEQYF.

The chain combines TRBV4-1 with TRBJ2-6; D call uncertain. The V gene lost 0 bases and the J gene lost 0 bases, with 6 bases spanning the gap. CDR1 and CDR2 (germline): MGHRA, YSYEKL. The CDR3 loop spans 16 amino acids. As DNA, the CDR3 is TGCGCCAGCAGCCAAGATAAGTTCTCTGGGGCCAACGTCCTGACTTTC. This codes for CASSQDKFSGANVLTF.

The V gene is TRBV6-4, the J gene TRBJ2-2, with TRBD1 matching 8 bases. Germline CDR1 MRHNA, CDR2 SNTAGT. V was clipped by 6 bases and J by 0 bases; unmatched bases: 0. The CDR3 is 14 amino acids. CDR3 sequence: CASRGQANTGELFF. DNA for the CDR3: TGTGCCAGCAGGGGACAGGCGAACACCGGGGAGCTGTTTTTT.

This chain links TRBV15 with TRBJ2-7, with a possible D match to TRBD1 (5 bases). The germline gives CDR1 LNHNV, CDR2 YYDKDF (reference sequence). CDR3 size: 12 residues. V was trimmed by 8 bases and J by 2 bases, leaving 10 bases between them. CDR3 residues: CATSGLPYEQYF. The CDR3 DNA sequence: TGTGCCACCTCAGGGTTACCCTACGAGCAGTACTTC.

This clone has a single count. The chain uses TRBV4-1 and TRBJ1-5; 7 bases line up with TRBD1. The CDR3 has 17 amino acids. Germline values: CDR1 MGHRA, CDR2 YSYEKL. Trimming at V came to 2 bases and at J to 2 bases, leaving 9 bases not matched to a gene. CDR3 in amino acids: CASSQLDRYSGNQPQHF. The CDR3 DNA follows: TGCGCCAGCAGCCAACTGGACAGGTATAGTGGCAATCAGCCCCAGCATTTT.

This chain uses TRBV11-2 with TRBJ1-1; maybe TRBD1 (6 bases). Germline V gene lookup returns CDR1 SGHAT and CDR2 FQNNGV. The ends were cut back, 2 bases at V and 2 bases at J, with 12 bases in the middle. The CDR3 runs 15 residues. CDR3 nucleotide sequence: TGTGCCAGCAGCTTAACGGGGGGCACTAACACTGAAGCTTTCTTT. It encodes CASSLTGGTNTEAFF.

The V call is TRBV5-5, the J call TRBJ1-1, with D unclear. Trimming left V 0 bases short and J 0 bases short, with 15 bases between. CDR3 length: 17 residues. Germline V gene lookup returns CDR1 SGHKS and CDR2 YYEKEE (reference sequence). CDR3 region: CASSLAISKQMNTEAFF. The DNA of the CDR3 is TGTGCCAGCAGCTTGGCCATATCGAAGCAGATGAACACTGAAGCTTTCTTT.

This chain connects TRBV9 to TRBJ2-1, with a weak D call TRBD1 (7 bases). Per the germline V gene, CDR1 is SGDLS and CDR2 is YYNGEE. The CDR3 is 19 residues long. The germline V and J ends were trimmed by 3 bases and 2 bases, with 24 bases remaining between them. This chain's CDR3 is CASSGPRGAKQGTYNEQFF. CDR3 DNA: TGTGCCAGCAGCGGGCCCAGGGGGGCAAAACAGGGGACCTACAATGAGCAGTTCTTC.

V usage is TRBV6-1 and J usage is TRBJ2-4, with 8 nucleotides matching TRBD2. Germline V gene sequence: CDR1 MNHNS, CDR2 SASEGT. The CDR3 extends over 15 amino acids. The V gene end was trimmed by 4 bases and the J gene end by 2 bases; junction bases not matched to a gene: 4. The CDR3 sequence: CASSATSGTKNIQYF. CDR3 sequence (DNA): TGTGCCAGCAGTGCTACTAGCGGCACCAAAAACATTCAGTACTTC.

The chain employs TRBV27 and TRBJ1-2, with TRBD1 as a possible D gene (5 bases). Germline CDR1 is MNHEY and CDR2 is SMNVEV (reference sequence). V shed 6 bases and J shed 8 bases, with 13 bases lying between them. The length of the CDR3 is 12 residues. The CDR3 coding sequence is TGTGCCAGCAGGGAAGGGACCGGAGGCTACACCTTC. Translation gives CASREGTGGYTF.

The rearrangement links TRBV28 to TRBJ2-7; TRBD2 is a possible D gene (5 bases). Trimming took off 1 base at V and 0 bases at J, with 10 bases between the two ends. The CDR3 length is 15 residues. Germline V gives CDR1 MDHEN, CDR2 SYDVKM. Here the CDR3 reads CASSLYAGPSYEQYF. CDR3 DNA sequence: TGTGCCAGCAGTTTATATGCGGGTCCCTCCTACGAGCAGTACTTC. Variable domain in full (rest from reference TRBV28 and TRBJ2-7): DVKVTQSSRYLVKRTGEKVFLECVQDMDHENMFWYRQDPGLGLRLIYFSYDVKMKEKGDIPEGYSVSREKKERFSLILESASTNQTSMYLCASSLYAGPSYEQYFGPGTRLTVT.

The chain has TRBV7-2 and TRBJ2-7, with TRBD1 matching over 9 bases. J gave up 2 bases and V 3 bases, and 2 bases lay outside the gene matches. CDR3 length: 14 residues. The germline gives CDR1 SGHTA, CDR2 FQGNSA. The CDR3 DNA is TGTGCCAGCAGCTTGGACAGGGGAACCTACGAGCAGTACTTC. Protein: CASSLDRGTYEQYF.

The V gene is TRBV5-1, the J gene TRBJ1-1; 9 nucleotides agree with TRBD1. Per germline, CDR1 SGHRS and CDR2 YFSETQ. The CDR3 is 14 residues long. Trimming took 0 bases from V and 6 from J; bases not matched to a gene: 3. CDR3: CASSLERDRAEAFF. The CDR3 coding sequence is TGCGCCAGCAGCTTGGAACGGGACAGGGCTGAAGCTTTCTTT.

The chain is built from TRBV2 and TRBJ2-1; 9 bases align to TRBD1. V lost 6 bases, J lost 0 bases, and 15 bases stayed unmatched. Per the germline V gene, CDR1 is SNHLY and CDR2 is FYNNEI. The CDR3 length is 19 residues. The CDR3 loop is CASRGTGGPPLSSYNEQFF. The CDR3 DNA is TGTGCCAGCAGAGGTACAGGGGGCCCCCCACTGAGCTCCTACAATGAGCAGTTCTTC.